These 14 T cell receptor beta chains share one sample of origin, sequenced in a study of naive and memory T cell subsets. The library had UMIs added by 3' ligation of an oligonucleotide to TCR cDNA. Amplification of ligated cDNA took four PCR rounds with SP2 and nested alpha and beta constant primers. TCRdb reprocessed the 5' RACE reads via MiXCR and lists one record per CDR3 protein. Altogether roughly 60,000 distinct CDR3 sequences are present, 8% being singletons, with the ten largest covering about 19%. These receptors were taken from a female donor in good health.

This clonotype was seen at least ten times. V gene TRBV28 combines with J gene TRBJ2-7; TRBD1 agrees at 11 bases. Germline values: CDR1 MDHEN, CDR2 SYDVKM. Unmatched junction bases numbered 8, after V lost 7 bases and J lost 3 bases. There are 15 residues in the CDR3. The CDR3 region is CASTHSGTGGYEQYF. DNA of the CDR3: TGTGCCAGCACCCACTCCGGGACAGGGGGCTACGAGCAGTACTTC.

There are a few counts of this clonotype. The V and J genes are TRBV29-1 and TRBJ2-2, with D unclear. V gave up 0 bases and J gave up 6 bases, with 8 bases separating them. The CDR3 extends over 13 amino acids. Per the germline V gene, CDR1 is SQVTM and CDR2 is ANQGSEA. The CDR3 coding sequence is TGCAGCGTTGAAGAGCGGTGGGCCGGGGAGCTGTTTTTT. As protein: CSVEERWAGELFF.

J is TRBJ2-3 and V is TRBV11-3; 11 bases match TRBD2. The CDR3 extends over 17 amino acids. Trimming removed 4 bases from V and 6 bases from J; junction bases left unmatched: 12. Germline V gives CDR1 SGHNT, CDR2 YENEEA. The CDR3 sequence is CASSSGLAGGLVDTQYF. The CDR3 DNA reads as TGTGCCAGCAGCTCAGGACTAGCGGGCGGTTTGGTGGATACGCAGTATTTT.

The rearrangement joins TRBV14 to TRBJ2-7, with D uncertain. Germline V gene data show CDR1 as SGHDN and CDR2 as FVKESK. This CDR3 has 12 residues. Trimming removed 0 bases at V and 3 bases at J, with 3 bases between. The CDR3 coding sequence is TGTGCCAGCAGCCAAGACAACTACGAGCAGTACTTC. Translating gives CASSQDNYEQYF.

V usage is TRBV27 and J usage is TRBJ1-6; D not certain. Germline V gene data show CDR1 as MNHEY and CDR2 as SMNVEV (reference sequence). The V gene lost 5 bases and the J gene lost 3 bases, with 14 bases spanning the gap. The CDR3 consists of 16 residues. The CDR3 DNA reads as TGTGCCAGCAGTGACATCGGCAGCTACTATAATTCACCCCTCCACTTT. Amino acids: CASSDIGSYYNSPLHF.

This clonotype turned up a few times. The chain links TRBV6-1 to TRBJ2-7, with TRBD2 identical over 7 bases. J was trimmed by 0 bases and V by 3 bases; bases with no gene match: 17. This CDR3 comprises 19 residues. Germline V gene lookup returns CDR1 MNHNS and CDR2 SASEGT. The CDR3 region has the DNA TGTGCCAGCAGTGAGTACGGGGGGATGGTCCTCGGCTCCTCCTACGAGCAGTACTTC. Translating it yields CASSEYGGMVLGSSYEQYF.

The chain uses TRBV28 and TRBJ2-2, with D possibly TRBD1 on 5 matching bases. The germline gives CDR1 MDHEN, CDR2 SYDVKM. The CDR3 extends over 14 amino acids. The germline V and J ends were trimmed by 3 bases and 10 bases, with 15 bases remaining between them. The CDR3 nucleotides read TGTGCCAGCAGTTTTGACAGAGAGGTTGAGGAGCTGTTTTTT. It yields the protein CASSFDREVEELFF. Drawing the rest from reference TRBV28 and TRBJ2-2, the complete variable domain is DVKVTQSSRYLVKRTGEKVFLECVQDMDHENMFWYRQDPGLGLRLIYFSYDVKMKEKGDIPEGYSVSREKKERFSLILESASTNQTSMYLCASSFDREVEELFFGEGSRLTVL.

This clonotype occurred a few times. The chain has TRBV20-1 and TRBJ2-6; 7 nucleotides match TRBD2. The CDR3 totals 14 residues. J was trimmed by 2 bases and V by 5 bases; bases with no gene match: 3. CDR1 is DFQATT, CDR2 SNEGSKA, per germline (reference sequence). CDR3 residues: CSAVLAAGANVLTF. CDR3 nucleotides: TGCAGTGCTGTGCTAGCGGCTGGGGCCAACGTCCTGACTTTC.

This clonotype appeared many times. The chain employs TRBV18 and TRBJ1-5, with D uncertain. The V end was cut by 3 bases, the J end by 6 bases, with 9 bases between. Per germline, CDR1 KGHSH and CDR2 LQKENI. CDR3 length: 13 amino acids. The CDR3 DNA sequence: TGTGCCAGCTCACCGGGTAGTTCTCAGCCCCAGCATTTT. As protein: CASSPGSSQPQHF.

This clonotype has just a few counts. The J gene is TRBJ2-3, the V gene TRBV25-1; D is ambiguous. This CDR3 comprises 13 residues. V was pared by 2 bases and J by 4 bases, with 7 bases between. Germline V CDR1 and CDR2: MGHDK, SYGVNS. The CDR3 sequence is CASSEIWADTQYF. Here the CDR3 DNA reads TGTGCCAGCAGTGAAATCTGGGCAGATACGCAGTATTTT. Using reference TRBV25-1 and TRBJ2-3 for the parts outside the CDR3, the full variable domain is EADIYQTPRYLVIGTGKKITLECSQTMGHDKMYWYQQDPGMELHLIHYSYGVNSTEKGDLSSESTVSRIRTEHFPLTLESARPSHTSQYLCASSEIWADTQYFGPGTRLTVL.

This chain connects TRBV18 to TRBJ1-3, with D perhaps matching TRBD1 (6 bases). CDR3 length: 13 amino acids. Trimming removed 9 bases from V and 3 bases from J, with 12 bases in between. Germline CDR1 reads KGHSH; CDR2 reads LQKENI. Here the CDR3 DNA reads TGTGCCAGTTCCAGGGGTATTGGAAACACCATATATTTT. It translates to CASSRGIGNTIYF.

This clonotype was observed many times. V usage is TRBV28 and J usage is TRBJ1-1, with D possibly being TRBD1 (5 bases). Trimming removed 6 bases at V and 4 bases at J, with 12 bases between. This CDR3 has 13 amino acids. CDR1 and CDR2 (germline): MDHEN, SYDVKM. The CDR3 region has the DNA TGTGCCAGCAGCCTCCGACAGACCACTGAAGCTTTCTTT. It translates to CASSLRQTTEAFF.

This clonotype was counted only a few times. The gene calls are TRBV20-1 and TRBJ2-2; D gene ambiguous. This CDR3 has 15 amino acids. Trimming shortened V by 0 bases and J by 0 bases, and 8 bases separated the two germline ends. The V gene's germline CDR1 is DFQATT and CDR2 SNEGSKA (reference sequence). The CDR3 DNA reads as TGCAGTGCTAGAGATATGACACCGAACACCGGGGAGCTGTTTTTT. Translation: CSARDMTPNTGELFF.

The CDR3 reads CASSTREDGKNIQYF. The CDR3 DNA is TGTGCCAGCAGCACCAGGGAGGATGGCAAAAACATTCAGTACTTC. The genes are TRBV27 and TRBJ2-4, with TRBD2 as a possible D gene (6 bases). The germline V gene encodes CDR1 MNHEY and CDR2 SMNVEV (reference sequence). The CDR3 is 15 residues long. The ends were cut back, 6 bases at V and 3 bases at J, with 15 bases in the middle.